The clone carrying this T cell receptor (beta chain) was detected ten times or more. The antigen remains undetermined. MiXCR was run by TCRdb on the 5' RACE reads, yielding one entry per CDR3 protein. This repertoire shows approximately 52,000 distinct CDR3 sequences, roughly 9% found once; its top ten account for approximately 10%. This entry is derived from a study of T-cell memory formation after mild COVID-19. This CDR3 has 12 amino acids. Looked up from germline, CDR1 is DFQATT and CDR2 is SNEGSKA (reference sequence). Trimming stripped 1 base from V and 3 bases from J, with 6 bases between. Study-level findings and limits: Whether second-wave clones peaking at day 37 were SARS-CoV-2 specific went unconfirmed.

The receptor comes from an adult woman who had mild COVID-19 (a few samples of this study predate the infection). Cell type and time point are not known. The chain uses TRBV20-1 and TRBJ1-2; D unresolved. Input material: PBMCs or a T cell subset sorted from them (not recorded which). CDR3 DNA: TGCAGTGCTAGAGGAGTGGACTATGGCTACACCTTC. Its translation is CSARGVDYGYTF.